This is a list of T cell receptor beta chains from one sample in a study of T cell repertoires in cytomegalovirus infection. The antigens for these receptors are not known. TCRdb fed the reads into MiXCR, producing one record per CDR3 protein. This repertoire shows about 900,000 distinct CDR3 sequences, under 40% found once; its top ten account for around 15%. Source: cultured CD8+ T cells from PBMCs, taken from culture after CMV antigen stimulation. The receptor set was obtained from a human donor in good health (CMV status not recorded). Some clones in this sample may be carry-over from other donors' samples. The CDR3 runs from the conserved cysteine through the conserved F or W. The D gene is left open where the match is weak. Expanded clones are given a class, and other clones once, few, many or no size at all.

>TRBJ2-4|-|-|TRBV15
TGTGCCACCAGCAGAGCTTGGATAGATTTAGGGGACATTCAGTACTTC
CATSRAWIDLGDIQYF
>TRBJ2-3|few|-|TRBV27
TGTGCCAGCAGCTCGGGGGGCCGGTACACAGATACGCAGTATTTT
CASSSGGRYTDTQYF
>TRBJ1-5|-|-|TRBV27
TGTGCCAGCAGTTTAAGGCAGTATAGCCAGCCCCAGCATTTT
CASSLRQYSQPQHF
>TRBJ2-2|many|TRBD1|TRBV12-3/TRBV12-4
TGTGCCAGCAGCTTAGGGACAGGGAACACCGGGGAGCTGTTTTTT
CASSLGTGNTGELFF
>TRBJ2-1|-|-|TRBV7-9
TGTGCCAGCAGTCTCAGGGGGAGGTATGAGCAGTTCTTC
CASSLRGRYEQFF
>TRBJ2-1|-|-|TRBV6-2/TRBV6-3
TGTGCCAGCAGATTCAGGGGATCCTACAATGAGCAGTTCTTC
CASRFRGSYNEQFF
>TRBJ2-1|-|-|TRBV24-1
TGTGCCACCAGTGACAGGACAGATGCCTACAATGAGCAGTTCTTC
CATSDRTDAYNEQFF
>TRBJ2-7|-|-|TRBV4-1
TGCGCCAGCAGCCAGAGGGCAGGGATGGACTACGAGCAGTACTTC
CASSQRAGMDYEQYF
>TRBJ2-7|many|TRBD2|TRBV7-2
TGTGCCAGCAGCTCGTCGGGGGGGCCCTACGAGCAGTACTTC
CASSSSGGPYEQYF
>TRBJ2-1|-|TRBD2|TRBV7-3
TGTGCCTGCAGCCGCGGGGGATCCTCCTACAATGAGCAGTTCTTC
CACSRGGSSYNEQFF
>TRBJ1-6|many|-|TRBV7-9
TGTGCCAGCGACGGCAATTCACCCCTCCACTTT
CASDGNSPLHF
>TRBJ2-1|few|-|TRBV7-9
TGTGCCAGCAGCTTAGCTAGCCAGCAGTTCTTC
CASSLASQQFF
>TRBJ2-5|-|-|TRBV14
TGTGCCAGCAGCCAAGGGAAGGGGACGCACTGGGAGACCCAGTACTTC
CASSQGKGTHWETQYF
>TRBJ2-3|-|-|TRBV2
TGTGCCAGCAGTCAATTGGGTCTGGCAGATACGCAGTATTTT
CASSQLGLADTQYF
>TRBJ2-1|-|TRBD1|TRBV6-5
TGTGCCAGCAGTACGACAGGGGTGAATGAGCAGTTCTTC
CASSTTGVNEQFF
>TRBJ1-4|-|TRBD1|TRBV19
TGTGCCAGTAGTATTTGGCAGGGGGCGAAGGAAAAACTGTTTTTT
CASSIWQGAKEKLFF
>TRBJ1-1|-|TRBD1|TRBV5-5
TGTGCCAGCAGCTACAGGGGGCGCGAGGTTGCCACTGAAGCCTTCTTT
CASSYRGREVATEAFF
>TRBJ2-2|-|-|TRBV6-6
TGTGCCACCTATCGGGCCGGGGAGCTGTTTTTT
CATYRAGELFF
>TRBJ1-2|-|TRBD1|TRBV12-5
TGTGCTAGTGGTCCTGGGACAGGGCCCTTTGGGGGCTACACCTTC
CASGPGTGPFGGYTF
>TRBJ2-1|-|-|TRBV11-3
TGTGCCAGCACTCTAGCAGGTTACAATGAGCAGTTCTTC
CASTLAGYNEQFF
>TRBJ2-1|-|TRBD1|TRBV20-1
TGCAGTGCTTACAGGGGGTATTCCTACAATGAGCAGTTCTTC
CSAYRGYSYNEQFF
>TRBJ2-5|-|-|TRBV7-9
TGTGCCAGCAGCCCACTCTCCGGAGGTAAAGAGACCCAGTACTTC
CASSPLSGGKETQYF
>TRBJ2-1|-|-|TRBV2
TGTGCCAGCAGCGTGACAGCCAGGGATGAGCAGTTCTTC
CASSVTARDEQFF
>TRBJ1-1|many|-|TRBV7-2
TGTGCCAGCAGCTTAGTTGGAGAGGGCACTGAAGCTTTCTTT
CASSLVGEGTEAFF
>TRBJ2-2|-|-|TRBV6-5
TGTGCCAGCAGTTACCGGCAGGAGTTCCCCGGGGAGCTGTTTTTT
CASSYRQEFPGELFF
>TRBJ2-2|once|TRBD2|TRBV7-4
TGTGCCAGCAGCCAGCCTGAGCGGGGGTCGGCCGGGGAGCTGTTTTTT
CASSQPERGSAGELFF
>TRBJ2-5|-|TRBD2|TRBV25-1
TGTGCCAGCAGTGTTAGACTAGCCATTCGGGAGACCCAGTACTTC
CASSVRLAIRETQYF
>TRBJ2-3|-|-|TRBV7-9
TGTGCCAGCAGCCCAGAAGGAGGCACAGATACGCAGTATTTT
CASSPEGGTDTQYF
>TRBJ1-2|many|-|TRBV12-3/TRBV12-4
TGTGCCAGCAGTTTAATTTGGAGGGCAGGGGCGATAATCCCCTATGGCTACACCTTC
CASSLIWRAGAIIPYGYTF
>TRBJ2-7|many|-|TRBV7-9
TGTGCCAGCAGCGGCGAAGGGGGACACTCCTACGAGCAGTACTTC
CASSGEGGHSYEQYF
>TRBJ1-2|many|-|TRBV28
TGTGCCAGCAGTCCCGGGACAACTAACTATGGCTACACCTTC
CASSPGTTNYGYTF
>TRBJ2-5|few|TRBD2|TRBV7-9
TGTGCCAGCAGCTCGGGGGGGAAAGAGACCCAGTACTTC
CASSSGGKETQYF
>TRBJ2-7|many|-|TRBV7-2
TGTGCCAGCAGCTCATCTGGGGCGCCATCCTACGAGCAGTACTTC
CASSSSGAPSYEQYF
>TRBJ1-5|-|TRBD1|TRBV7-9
TGTGCCAGCAGCTGGGGACAGTATAGCAATCAGCCCCAGCATTTT
CASSWGQYSNQPQHF
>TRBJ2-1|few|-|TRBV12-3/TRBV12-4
TGTGCCAGCAGGAGGTCGGGCGGGGTTTACAATGAGCAGTTCTTC
CASRRSGGVYNEQFF
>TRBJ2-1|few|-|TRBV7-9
TGTGCCAGCAGCTCCTCATCGGGGGTGAATGAGCAGTTCTTC
CASSSSSGVNEQFF
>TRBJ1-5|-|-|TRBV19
TGTGCCAGCAAACGGGGTGGCAATCAGCCCCAGCATTTT
CASKRGGNQPQHF
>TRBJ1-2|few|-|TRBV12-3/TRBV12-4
TGTGCCAGCCGGGAGAATGGCTACACCTTC
CASRENGYTF
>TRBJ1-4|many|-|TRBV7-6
TGTGCCAGCAGCGAAGGGGAAAAACTGTTTTTT
CASSEGEKLFF